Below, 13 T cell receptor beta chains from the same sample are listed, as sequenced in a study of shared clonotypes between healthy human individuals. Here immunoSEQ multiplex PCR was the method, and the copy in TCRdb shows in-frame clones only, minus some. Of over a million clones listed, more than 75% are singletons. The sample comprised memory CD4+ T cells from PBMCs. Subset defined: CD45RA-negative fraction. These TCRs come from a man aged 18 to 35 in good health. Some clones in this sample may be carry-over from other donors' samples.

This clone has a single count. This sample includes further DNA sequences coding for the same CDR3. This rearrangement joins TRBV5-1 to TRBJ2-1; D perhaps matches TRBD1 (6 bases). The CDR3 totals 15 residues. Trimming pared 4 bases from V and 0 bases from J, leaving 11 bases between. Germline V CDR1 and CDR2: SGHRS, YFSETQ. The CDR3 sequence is CASSLTGSSYNEQFF. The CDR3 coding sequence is TGCGCCAGCAGCCTCACAGGGAGCTCCTACAATGAGCAGTTCTTC. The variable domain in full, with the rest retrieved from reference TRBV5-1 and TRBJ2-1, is KAGVTQTPRYLIKTRGQQVTLSCSPISGHRSVSWYQQTPGQGLQFLFEYFSETQRNKGNFPGRFSGRQFSNSRSEMNVSTLELGDSALYLCASSLTGSSYNEQFFGPGTRLTVL.

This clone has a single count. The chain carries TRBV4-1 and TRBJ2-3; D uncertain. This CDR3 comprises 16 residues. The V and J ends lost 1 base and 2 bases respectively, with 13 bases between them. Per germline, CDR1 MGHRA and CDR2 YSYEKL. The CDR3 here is CASSQVRASHTDTQYF. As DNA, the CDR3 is TGCGCCAGCAGCCAAGTCAGAGCGAGCCACACAGATACGCAGTATTTT.

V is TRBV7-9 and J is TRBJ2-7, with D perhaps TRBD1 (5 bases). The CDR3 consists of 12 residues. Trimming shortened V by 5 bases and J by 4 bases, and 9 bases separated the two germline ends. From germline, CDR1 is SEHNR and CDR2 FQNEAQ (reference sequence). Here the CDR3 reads CASSAQGYEQYF. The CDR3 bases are TGTGCCAGCAGCGCCCAGGGTTACGAGCAGTACTTC.

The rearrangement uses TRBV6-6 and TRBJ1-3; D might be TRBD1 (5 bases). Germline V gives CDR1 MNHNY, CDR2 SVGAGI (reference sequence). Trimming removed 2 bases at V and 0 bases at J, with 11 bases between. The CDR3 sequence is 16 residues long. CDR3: CASSYGGAISGNTIYF. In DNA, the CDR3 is TGTGCCAGCAGTTACGGAGGGGCGATCTCTGGAAACACCATATATTTT.

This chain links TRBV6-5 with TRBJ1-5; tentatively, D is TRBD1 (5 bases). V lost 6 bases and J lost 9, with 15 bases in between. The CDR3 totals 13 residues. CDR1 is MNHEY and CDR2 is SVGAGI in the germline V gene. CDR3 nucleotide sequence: TGTGCCAGCAGCCCCCAGGGTGTCGCGCCCCAGCATTTT. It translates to CASSPQGVAPQHF.

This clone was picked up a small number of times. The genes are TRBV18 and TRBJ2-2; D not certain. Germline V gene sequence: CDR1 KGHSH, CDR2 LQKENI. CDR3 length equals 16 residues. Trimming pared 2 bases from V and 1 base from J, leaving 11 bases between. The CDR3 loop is CASSPKALLNTGELFF. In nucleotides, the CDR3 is TGTGCCAGCTCACCAAAGGCCCTGTTGAACACCGGGGAGCTGTTTTTT.

Here the CDR3 reads CASSSGGEGQPQHF. CDR3 coding DNA: TGCGCCAGCAGCTCCGGTGGGGAGGGTCAGCCCCAGCATTTT. The rearrangement joins TRBV5-1 to TRBJ1-5; D gene unclear. The germline CDR1 and CDR2 sequences are SGHRS and YFSETQ. The CDR3 covers 14 residues. V gave up 3 bases and J gave up 6 bases, with 13 bases separating them. Filled out from reference TRBV5-1 and TRBJ1-5, the complete variable domain reads KAGVTQTPRYLIKTRGQQVTLSCSPISGHRSVSWYQQTPGQGLQFLFEYFSETQRNKGNFPGRFSGRQFSNSRSEMNVSTLELGDSALYLCASSSGGEGQPQHFGDGTRLSIL.

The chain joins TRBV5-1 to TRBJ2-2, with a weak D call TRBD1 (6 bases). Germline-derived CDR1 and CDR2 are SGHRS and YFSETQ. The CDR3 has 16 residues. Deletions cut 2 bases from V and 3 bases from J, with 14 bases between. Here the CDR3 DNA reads TGCGCCAGCAGCTTCTCTGTACAGGGTCACACCGGGGAGCTGTTTTTT. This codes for CASSFSVQGHTGELFF. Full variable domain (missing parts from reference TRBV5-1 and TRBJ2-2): KAGVTQTPRYLIKTRGQQVTLSCSPISGHRSVSWYQQTPGQGLQFLFEYFSETQRNKGNFPGRFSGRQFSNSRSEMNVSTLELGDSALYLCASSFSVQGHTGELFFGEGSRLTVL.

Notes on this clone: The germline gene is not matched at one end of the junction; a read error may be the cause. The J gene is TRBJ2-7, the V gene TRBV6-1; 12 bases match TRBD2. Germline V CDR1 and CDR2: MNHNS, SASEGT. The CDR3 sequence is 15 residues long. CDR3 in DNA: TGTGCCAGCAGCGGACTAGCGGGGATCTCCTACGAGCAGTGCTTC. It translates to CASSGLAGISYEQCF.

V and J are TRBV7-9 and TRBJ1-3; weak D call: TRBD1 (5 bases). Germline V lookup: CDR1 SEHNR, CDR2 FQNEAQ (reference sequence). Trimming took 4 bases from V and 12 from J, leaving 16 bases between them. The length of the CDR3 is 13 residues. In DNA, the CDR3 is TGTGCCAGCAGCTCCGGGGCCGCTGGTTACATATATTTT. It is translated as CASSSGAAGYIYF.

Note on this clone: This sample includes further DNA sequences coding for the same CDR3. The CDR3 DNA is TGTGCCAGCACCCCCGGGACAGGGGGCTACGAGCAGTACTTC. It yields the protein CASTPGTGGYEQYF. This sequence joins TRBV28 and TRBJ2-7, with 11 bases that match TRBD1. The CDR3 consists of 14 residues. V was pared by 7 bases and J by 3 bases, with 5 bases of the junction left unmatched. Germline V CDR1 and CDR2: MDHEN, SYDVKM.

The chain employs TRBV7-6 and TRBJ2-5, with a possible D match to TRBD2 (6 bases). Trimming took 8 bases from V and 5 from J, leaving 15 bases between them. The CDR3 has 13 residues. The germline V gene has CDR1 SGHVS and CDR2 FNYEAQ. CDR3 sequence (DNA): TGTGCCAGCCGGAGGGCGGCATGGGAGACCCAGTACTTC. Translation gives CASRRAAWETQYF.

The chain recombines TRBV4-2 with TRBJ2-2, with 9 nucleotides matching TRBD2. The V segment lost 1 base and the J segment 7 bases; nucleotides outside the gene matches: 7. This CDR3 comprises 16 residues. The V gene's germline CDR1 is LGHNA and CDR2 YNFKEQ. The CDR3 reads CASSQASGGLLGELFF. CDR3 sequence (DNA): TGTGCCAGCAGCCAAGCAAGCGGGGGGTTGCTCGGGGAGCTGTTTTTT.